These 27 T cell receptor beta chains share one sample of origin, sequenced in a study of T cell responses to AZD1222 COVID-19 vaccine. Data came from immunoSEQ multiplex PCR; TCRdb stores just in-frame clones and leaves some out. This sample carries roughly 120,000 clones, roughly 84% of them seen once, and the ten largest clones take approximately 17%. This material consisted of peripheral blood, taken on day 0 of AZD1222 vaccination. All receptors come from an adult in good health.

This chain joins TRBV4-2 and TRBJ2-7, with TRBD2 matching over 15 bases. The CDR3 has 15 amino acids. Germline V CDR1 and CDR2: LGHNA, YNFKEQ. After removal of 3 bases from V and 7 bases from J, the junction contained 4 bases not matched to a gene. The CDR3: CASSQGLAGGQEQYF. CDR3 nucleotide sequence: TGTGCCAGCAGCCAGGGACTAGCGGGGGGACAAGAGCAGTACTTC.

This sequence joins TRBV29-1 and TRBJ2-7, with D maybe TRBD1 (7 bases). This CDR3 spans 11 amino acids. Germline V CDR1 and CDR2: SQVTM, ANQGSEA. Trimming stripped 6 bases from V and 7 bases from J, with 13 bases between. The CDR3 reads CSVGGGREQYF. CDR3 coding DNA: TGCAGCGTCGGAGGGGGCCGAGAGCAGTACTTC.

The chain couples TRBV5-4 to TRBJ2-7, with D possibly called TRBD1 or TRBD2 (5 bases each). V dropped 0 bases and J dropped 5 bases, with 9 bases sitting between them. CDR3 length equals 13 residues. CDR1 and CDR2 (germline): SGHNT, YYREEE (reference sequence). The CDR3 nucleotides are TGTGCCAGCAGCTTGGGCCAGGGACACGAGCAGTACGTC. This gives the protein CASSLGQGHEQYV.

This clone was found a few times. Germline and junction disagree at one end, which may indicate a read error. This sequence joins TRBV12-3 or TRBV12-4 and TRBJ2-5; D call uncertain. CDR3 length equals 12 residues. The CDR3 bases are TGTGCCAGCAGTTTTCCACTGAGTGACTCCCACTTC. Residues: CASSFPLSDSHF.

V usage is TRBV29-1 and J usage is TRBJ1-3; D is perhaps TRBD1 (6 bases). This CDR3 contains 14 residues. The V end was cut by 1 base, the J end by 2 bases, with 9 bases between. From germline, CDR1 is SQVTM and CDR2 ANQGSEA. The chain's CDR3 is CSVEGNRAGNTIYF. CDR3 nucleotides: TGCAGCGTTGAAGGGAACAGGGCTGGAAACACCATATATTTT.

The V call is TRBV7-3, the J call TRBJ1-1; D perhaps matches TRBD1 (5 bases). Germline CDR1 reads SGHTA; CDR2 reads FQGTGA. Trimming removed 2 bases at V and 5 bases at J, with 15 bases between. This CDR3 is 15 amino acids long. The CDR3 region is CASSLWGTGVTEAFF. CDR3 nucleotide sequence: TGTGCCAGCAGCTTATGGGGGACTGGGGTTACTGAAGCTTTCTTT. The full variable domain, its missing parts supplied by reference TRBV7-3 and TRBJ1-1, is GAGVSQTPSNKVTEKGKYVELRCDPISGHTALYWYRQSLGQGPEFLIYFQGTGAADDSGLPNDRFFAVRPEGSVSTLKIQRTERGDSAVYLCASSLWGTGVTEAFFGQGTRLTVV.

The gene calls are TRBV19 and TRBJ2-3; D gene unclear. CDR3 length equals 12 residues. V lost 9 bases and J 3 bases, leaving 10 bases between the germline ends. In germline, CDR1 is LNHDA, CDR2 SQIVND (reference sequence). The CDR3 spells CASGIGTDTQYF. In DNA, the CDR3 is TGTGCCAGCGGTATCGGTACAGATACGCAGTATTTT.

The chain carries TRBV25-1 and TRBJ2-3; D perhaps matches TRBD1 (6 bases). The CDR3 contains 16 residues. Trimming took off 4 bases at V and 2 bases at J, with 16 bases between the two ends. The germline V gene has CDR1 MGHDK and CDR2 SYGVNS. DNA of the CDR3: TGTGCCAGCAGTGGAGGGACACGGATGGTCACAGATACGCAGTATTTT. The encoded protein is CASSGGTRMVTDTQYF.

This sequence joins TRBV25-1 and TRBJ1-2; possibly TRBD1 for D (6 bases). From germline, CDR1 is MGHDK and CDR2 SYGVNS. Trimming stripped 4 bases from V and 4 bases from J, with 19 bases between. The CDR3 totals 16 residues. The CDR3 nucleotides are TGTGCCAGCAGTGCCCCCCGCAAGCCCAGGGGCTATGGCTACACCTTC. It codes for CASSAPRKPRGYGYTF.

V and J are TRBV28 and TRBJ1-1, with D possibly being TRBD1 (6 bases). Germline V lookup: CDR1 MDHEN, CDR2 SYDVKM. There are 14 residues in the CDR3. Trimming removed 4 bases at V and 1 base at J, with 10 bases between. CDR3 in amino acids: CASSSHRENTEAFF. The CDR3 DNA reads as TGTGCCAGCAGTTCCCACAGGGAGAACACTGAAGCTTTCTTT.

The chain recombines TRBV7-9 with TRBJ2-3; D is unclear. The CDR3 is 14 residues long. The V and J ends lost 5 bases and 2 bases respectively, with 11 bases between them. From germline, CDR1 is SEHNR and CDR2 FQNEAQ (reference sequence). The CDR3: CASSVSSPTDTQYF. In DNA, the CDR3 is TGTGCCAGCAGCGTGAGCAGCCCCACAGATACGCAGTATTTT.

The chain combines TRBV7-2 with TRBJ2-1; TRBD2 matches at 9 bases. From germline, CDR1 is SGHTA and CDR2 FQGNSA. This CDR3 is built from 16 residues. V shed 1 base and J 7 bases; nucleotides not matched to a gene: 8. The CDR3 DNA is TGTGCCAGCAGCTTAGTCCACGCGGGGGGGGCTAATGAGCAGTTCTTC. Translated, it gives CASSLVHAGGANEQFF.

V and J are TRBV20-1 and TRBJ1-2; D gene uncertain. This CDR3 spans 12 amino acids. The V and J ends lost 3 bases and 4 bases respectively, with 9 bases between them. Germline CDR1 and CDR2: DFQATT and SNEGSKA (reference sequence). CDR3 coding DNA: TGCAGTGCTAGTCCGGACCCCTATGGCTACACCTTC. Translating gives CSASPDPYGYTF.

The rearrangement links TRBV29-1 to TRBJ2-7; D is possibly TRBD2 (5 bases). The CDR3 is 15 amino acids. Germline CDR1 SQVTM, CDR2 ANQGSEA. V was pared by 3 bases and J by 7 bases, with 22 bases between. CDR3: CSVDTRPRLAPEQYV. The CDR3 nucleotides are TGCAGCGTTGATACCCGGCCGCGTCTAGCCCCAGAGCAGTACGTC.

DNA for the CDR3: TGCGCCAGCAGCTTGGTTCCGGTAGGAGGCACAGATACGCAGTATTTT. Translation: CASSLVPVGGTDTQYF. The rearrangement joins TRBV5-1 to TRBJ2-3; D uncertain. Deletions cut 0 bases from V and 1 base from J, with 12 bases between. The CDR3 consists of 16 residues. Per the germline V gene, CDR1 is SGHRS and CDR2 is YFSETQ.

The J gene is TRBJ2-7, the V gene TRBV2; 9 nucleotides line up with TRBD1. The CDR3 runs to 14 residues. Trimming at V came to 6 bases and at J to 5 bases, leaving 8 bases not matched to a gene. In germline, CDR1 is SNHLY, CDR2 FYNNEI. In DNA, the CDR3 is TGTGCCAGCAGACTTGGGACAGGGAGCAACGAGCAGTACTTC. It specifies CASRLGTGSNEQYF.

The CDR3 DNA reads as TGTGCCAGCAGTTACGGGCCGGGGAGTGACAATCAGCCCCAGCATTTT. Protein: CASSYGPGSDNQPQHF. The rearrangement uses TRBV6-5 and TRBJ1-5; D unclear. Germline V gene lookup returns CDR1 MNHEY and CDR2 SVGAGI. The CDR3 sequence is 16 residues long. V gave up 2 bases and J gave up 3 bases, with 14 bases separating them.

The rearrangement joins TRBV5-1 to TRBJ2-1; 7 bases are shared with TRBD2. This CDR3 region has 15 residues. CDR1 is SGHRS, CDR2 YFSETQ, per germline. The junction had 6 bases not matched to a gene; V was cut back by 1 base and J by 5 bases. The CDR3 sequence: CASSLTSDTNNEQFF. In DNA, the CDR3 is TGCGCCAGCAGCTTGACTAGCGACACTAACAATGAGCAGTTCTTC.

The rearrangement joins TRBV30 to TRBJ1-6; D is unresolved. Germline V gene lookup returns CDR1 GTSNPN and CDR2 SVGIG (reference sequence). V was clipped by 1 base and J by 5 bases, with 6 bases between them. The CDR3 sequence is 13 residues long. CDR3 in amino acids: CAWSGVDNSPLHF. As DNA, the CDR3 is TGTGCCTGGAGTGGCGTAGATAATTCACCCCTCCACTTT.

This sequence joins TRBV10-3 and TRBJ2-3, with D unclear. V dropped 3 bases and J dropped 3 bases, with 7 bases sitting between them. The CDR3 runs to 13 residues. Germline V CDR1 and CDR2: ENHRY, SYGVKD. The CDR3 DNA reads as TGTGCCATCAGTGATTCAGGAACAGATACGCAGTATTTT. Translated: CAISDSGTDTQYF.

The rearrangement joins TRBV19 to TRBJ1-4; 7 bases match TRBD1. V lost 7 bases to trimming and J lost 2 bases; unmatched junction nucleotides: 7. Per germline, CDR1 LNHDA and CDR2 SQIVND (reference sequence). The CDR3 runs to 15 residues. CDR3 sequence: CASNPTGLTNEKLFF. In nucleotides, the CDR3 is TGTGCCAGTAACCCGACAGGGTTGACTAATGAAAAACTGTTTTTT.

The CDR3 here is CASSQTGHSGNTIYF. CDR3 in DNA: TGTGCCAGCAGCCAAACAGGTCACTCTGGAAACACCATATATTTT. The V call is TRBV3-1 (or the pseudogene TRBV3-2), the J call TRBJ1-3; D might be TRBD1 (5 bases). V shed 2 bases and J shed 0 bases, with 8 bases lying between them. The CDR3 has 15 amino acids. The V gene's germline CDR1 is LGHDT and CDR2 YNNKEL (reference sequence).

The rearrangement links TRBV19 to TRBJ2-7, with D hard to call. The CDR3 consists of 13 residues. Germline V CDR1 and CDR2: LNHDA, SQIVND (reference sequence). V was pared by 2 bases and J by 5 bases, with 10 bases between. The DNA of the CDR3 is TGTGCCAGTAGTATAATGAAGGGCAACGAGCAGTACTTC. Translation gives CASSIMKGNEQYF.

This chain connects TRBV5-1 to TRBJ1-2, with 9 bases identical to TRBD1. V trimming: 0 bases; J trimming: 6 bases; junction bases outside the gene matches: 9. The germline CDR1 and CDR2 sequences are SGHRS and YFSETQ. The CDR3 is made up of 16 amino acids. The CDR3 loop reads CASSLGQGVVRNGYTF. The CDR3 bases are TGCGCCAGCAGCTTGGGACAGGGGGTAGTAAGGAATGGCTACACCTTC.

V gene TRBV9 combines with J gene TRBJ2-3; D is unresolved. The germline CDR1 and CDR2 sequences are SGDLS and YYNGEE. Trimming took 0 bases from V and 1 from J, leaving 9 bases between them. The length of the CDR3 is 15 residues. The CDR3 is CASSVAALGTDTQYF. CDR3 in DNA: TGTGCCAGCAGCGTAGCGGCTCTAGGCACAGATACGCAGTATTTT.

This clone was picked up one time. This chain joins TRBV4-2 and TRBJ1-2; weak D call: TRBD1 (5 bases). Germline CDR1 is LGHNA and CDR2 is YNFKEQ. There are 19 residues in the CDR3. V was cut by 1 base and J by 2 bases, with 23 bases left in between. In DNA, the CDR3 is TGTGCCAGCAGCCAAGGAGTAGGAGGGGTATCCTCCACAAACTATGGCTACACCTTC. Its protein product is CASSQGVGGVSSTNYGYTF.

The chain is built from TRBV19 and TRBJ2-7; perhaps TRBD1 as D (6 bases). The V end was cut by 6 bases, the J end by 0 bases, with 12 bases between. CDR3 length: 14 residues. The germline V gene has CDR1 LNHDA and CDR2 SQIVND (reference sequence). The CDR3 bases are TGTGCCAGTAGGGGCAGGGGAAGCTCCTACGAGCAGTACTTC. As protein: CASRGRGSSYEQYF.